This passage covers 23 T cell receptor beta chains from one sample sequenced in a study of blood T cell repertoires in COVID-19. Repertoires were generated with immunoSEQ multiplex PCR, while TCRdb's copy carries only in-frame clones and drops some. The sample contains roughly 480,000 clones, roughly nine tenths of which appear only once. Sequences were obtained from peripheral blood. These receptor sequences come from a man aged 18 to 29 with COVID-19, enrolled during active disease.

The chain is built from TRBV11-2 and TRBJ2-3; possibly TRBD2 for D (7 bases). The CDR3 has 11 amino acids. Germline CDR1 SGHAT, CDR2 FQNNGV. The CDR3 loop reads CGVGGRLPQYF. CDR3 nucleotide sequence: TGTGGAGTGGGGGGGCGTCTCCCGCAGTATTTT.

This chain joins TRBV2 and TRBJ1-5; D perhaps matches TRBD1 (5 bases). The CDR3 is made up of 13 amino acids. With 4 bases removed from V and 6 bases from J, the gap between germline ends came to 10 bases. CDR1 and CDR2 (germline): SNHLY, FYNNEI. CDR3 nucleotide sequence: TGTGCCAGCAGTGGCAGGGCGACTCAGCCCCAGCATTTT. It codes for CASSGRATQPQHF.

The chain combines TRBV6-6 with TRBJ1-5; TRBD1 aligns across 8 bases. V was clipped by 6 bases and J by 4 bases; unmatched bases: 5. The germline V gene encodes CDR1 MNHNY and CDR2 SVGAGI (reference sequence). This CDR3 region has 14 residues. CDR3 region: CASSQGAGNQPQHF. CDR3 nucleotides: TGTGCCAGCAGCCAGGGGGCAGGGAATCAGCCCCAGCATTTT.

The chain joins TRBV19 to TRBJ1-6; D remains ambiguous. This CDR3 contains 15 residues. V lost 5 bases to trimming and J lost 10 bases, with 18 bases between them. CDR1 and CDR2 from the germline V gene are LNHDA and SQIVND (reference sequence). The CDR3 DNA sequence: TGTGCCAGTAGTCGGCAGGTCGGGGTCAAATCACCCCTCCACTTT. This codes for CASSRQVGVKSPLHF.

The genes are TRBV6-5 and TRBJ1-2; 8 positions match TRBD1. Germline CDR1 reads MNHEY; CDR2 reads SVGAGI. The CDR3 runs to 12 residues. V gave up 7 bases and J gave up 4 bases; unmatched junction bases: 2. CDR3 in DNA: TGTGCCAGCAAACAGGGGGGCTATGGCTACACCTTC. This codes for CASKQGGYGYTF.

This clone appeared once. This rearrangement joins TRBV7-9 to TRBJ2-5; TRBD2 agrees at 14 bases. CDR3 length: 17 amino acids. V lost 5 bases, J lost 4 bases, and 9 bases stayed unmatched. Germline-derived CDR1 and CDR2 are SEHNR and FQNEAQ (reference sequence). CDR3 region: CASSRTSGGTGGETQYF. The CDR3 coding sequence is TGTGCCAGCAGCCGGACTAGCGGGGGGACTGGAGGAGAGACCCAGTACTTC. Together with reference TRBV7-9 and TRBJ2-5, the CDR3 gives the full variable domain: DTGVSQNPRHKITKRGQNVTFRCDPISEHNRLYWYRQTLGQGPEFLTYFQNEAQLEKSRLLSDRFSAERPKGSFSTLEIQRTEQGDSAMYLCASSRTSGGTGGETQYFGPGTRLLVL.

This chain uses TRBV2 with TRBJ1-5; tentative D call: TRBD1 (5 bases). Trimming cost V 7 bases and J 0 bases, with 13 bases left between them. Germline loops: CDR1 SNHLY, CDR2 FYNNEI. The CDR3 totals 15 residues. The CDR3 reads CASKRQINSNQPQHF. The CDR3 DNA follows: TGTGCCAGCAAAAGACAGATAAATAGCAATCAGCCCCAGCATTTT.

The chain couples TRBV6-5 to TRBJ2-7, with D perhaps TRBD1 (6 bases). The CDR3 sequence is 13 residues long. In germline, CDR1 is MNHEY, CDR2 SVGAGI. V was clipped by 4 bases and J by 2 bases, with 9 bases between them. In DNA form, the CDR3 reads TGTGCCAGCAGTTTCGGGGACACCTACGAGCAGTACTTC. Residues: CASSFGDTYEQYF.

This clone was recorded only once. The chain employs TRBV19 and TRBJ1-6, with D uncertain. Germline-derived CDR1 and CDR2 are LNHDA and SQIVND (reference sequence). Trimming stripped 7 bases from V and 9 bases from J, with 13 bases between. The CDR3 covers 13 residues. The CDR3 here is CASTEQLSSPLHF. CDR3 sequence (DNA): TGTGCCAGTACGGAACAGCTAAGTTCACCCCTCCACTTT.

The V call is TRBV7-8, the J call TRBJ2-1, with D perhaps matching TRBD1 (6 bases). The CDR3 is 17 residues long. CDR1 is SGHVS, CDR2 FQNEAQ, per germline. V shed 1 base and J shed 7 bases, with 20 bases lying between them. The DNA for the CDR3 is TGTGCCAGCAGCTTAGTAGGTTCTAGGGGGAGAAGGAATGAGCAGTTCTTC. The encoded protein is CASSLVGSRGRRNEQFF.

The chain has TRBV7-9 and TRBJ2-3, with 9 bases fitting TRBD1. V lost 1 base, J lost 2 bases, and 7 bases stayed unmatched. CDR3 size: 17 residues. Germline assignment: CDR1 SEHNR and CDR2 FQNEAQ (reference sequence). The CDR3 loop is CASSLGTGTGHTDTQYF. DNA for the CDR3: TGTGCCAGCAGCTTAGGTACCGGGACAGGGCACACAGATACGCAGTATTTT.

The CDR3 DNA reads TGTGCCACCAGTGACAGAAGTGTCACAGATACGCAGTATTTT. Its protein is CATSDRSVTDTQYF. The gene calls are TRBV24-1 and TRBJ2-3; D not certain. The CDR3 extends over 14 amino acids. V dropped 4 bases and J dropped 2 bases, with 9 bases sitting between them. Germline lookup yields CDR1 KGHDR and CDR2 SFDVKD.

This chain uses TRBV10-2 with TRBJ2-1; 10 bases align to TRBD2. The V gene end was trimmed by 10 bases and the J gene end by 7 bases; junction bases not matched to a gene: 7. Germline CDR1 is WSHSY and CDR2 is SAAADI. The CDR3 consists of 13 residues. CDR3 amino acids: CAIRTSGGNEQFF. The CDR3 region has the DNA TGCGCCATCAGGACTAGCGGCGGGAATGAGCAGTTCTTC.

In regard to this clone: One end of the junction does not line up with germline, which may come from a read error. The rearrangement joins TRBV24-1 to TRBJ1-5, with TRBD1 matching 9 bases. The CDR3 spans 14 residues. The germline CDR1 and CDR2 sequences are KGHDR and SFDVKD. The CDR3, as DNA: TGCGCAACTGGGGGACAGGGCAGGGGTCAGCCCCAGCATTTT. It codes for CATGGQGRGQPQHF.

The genes are TRBV30 and TRBJ2-1; 11 bases are shared with TRBD1. Germline-derived CDR1 and CDR2 are GTSNPN and SVGIG (reference sequence). Trimming cost V 7 bases and J 8 bases; bases outside gene matches: 7. The CDR3 is 13 residues long. CDR3 region: CALGRTGGYEQFF. DNA for the CDR3: TGTGCCTTAGGCCGGACAGGGGGCTATGAGCAGTTCTTC.

The V and J genes are TRBV7-3 and TRBJ2-3; D remains unclear. Between the trimmed V and J ends, which lost 5 bases and 7 bases, there was a span of 16 bases. This CDR3 is 14 amino acids long. Germline lookup yields CDR1 SGHTA and CDR2 FQGTGA. The CDR3 region is CASSPAPTFNTQYF. The DNA of the CDR3 is TGTGCCAGCAGCCCCGCGCCCACCTTTAATACGCAGTATTTT.

V and J are TRBV21-1 and TRBJ2-7; the DNA was not compared with TRBD1, the D call given in the table. TRBV21-1 is a pseudogene. This CDR3 contains 13 residues. CDR3: CASIPTGFYEQYF. CDR3 nucleotide sequence: TGTGCCAGCATCCCGACAGGGTTCTACGAGCAGTACTTC.

The chain has TRBV7-9 and TRBJ2-5, with a tentative D call TRBD2 (6 bases). Germline V gene data show CDR1 as SEHNR and CDR2 as FQNEAQ (reference sequence). The germline V and J ends were trimmed by 8 bases and 4 bases, with 23 bases remaining between them. This CDR3 has 16 amino acids. Here the CDR3 reads CASLSGRGGRGETQYF. The CDR3 DNA follows: TGTGCCAGCCTCTCTGGGCGGGGAGGAAGGGGAGAGACCCAGTACTTC.

This chain joins TRBV7-9 and TRBJ2-7; TRBD1 matches 10 bases. Germline V gene sequence: CDR1 SEHNR, CDR2 FQNEAQ (reference sequence). Germline trimming cut 2 bases from V and 2 bases from J; bases unmatched to any gene: 6. CDR3 length: 16 residues. The CDR3 region is CASSLSGQGDPYEQYF. The CDR3 DNA follows: TGTGCCAGCAGCTTAAGCGGACAGGGGGACCCCTACGAGCAGTACTTC.

The chain links TRBV19 to TRBJ1-6; D might be TRBD1 (5 bases). This CDR3 is 14 amino acids long. The ends were cut back, 6 bases at V and 5 bases at J, with 11 bases in the middle. The germline CDR1 and CDR2 sequences are LNHDA and SQIVND (reference sequence). Here the CDR3 reads CASRDSHHNSPLHF. The CDR3, as DNA: TGTGCCAGTAGAGACAGTCACCATAATTCACCCCTCCACTTT. Full variable domain (rest looked up from reference TRBV19 and TRBJ1-6): DGGITQSPKYLFRKEGQNVTLSCEQNLNHDAMYWYRQDPGQGLRLIYYSQIVNDFQKGDIAEGYSVSREKKESFPLTVTSAQKNPTAFYLCASRDSHHNSPLHFGNGTRLTVT.

This chain links TRBV11-2 with TRBJ2-7; D might be TRBD1 (5 bases). The CDR3 has 13 amino acids. V shed 0 bases and J shed 5 bases, with 8 bases lying between them. CDR1 and CDR2 (germline): SGHAT, FQNNGV. The CDR3 coding sequence is TGTGCCAGCAGCTTAGACAGGGAAGACGAGCAGTACTTC. It yields the protein CASSLDREDEQYF.

The gene calls are TRBV24-1 and TRBJ2-1, with 8 bases that match TRBD1. With V trimmed by 2 bases and J by 9 bases, 14 bases remained unmatched. In germline, CDR1 is KGHDR, CDR2 SFDVKD. CDR3 length equals 17 residues. The CDR3 region has the DNA TGTGCCACCAGTGATTCGGGCCGAGGACAGGGAAATACTGAGCAGTTCTTC. Protein sequence: CATSDSGRGQGNTEQFF.

This chain links TRBV5-6 with TRBJ2-3; 11 bases agree with TRBD1. This CDR3 spans 16 amino acids. Germline CDR1 is SGHDT and CDR2 is YYEEEE. V gave up 4 bases and J gave up 0 bases; unmatched junction bases: 4. CDR3 loop: CASSVRTGGSTDTQYF. CDR3 DNA sequence: TGTGCCAGCAGCGTGCGGACAGGGGGCAGCACAGATACGCAGTATTTT.